The 2 T cell receptor beta chains below were found in one sample sequenced in a study of shared clonotypes between healthy human individuals. Only in-frame clones appear in the TCRdb table, and some are missing; sequencing was by immunoSEQ multiplex PCR. The sample has some 1,100,000 clones, around 82% seen once; the top ten hold 0.5% to 0.6%. The sample was memory CD4+ T cells from PBMCs. Subset reported: CD45RA-negative fraction. These TCRs come from a man aged 18 to 29 in good health. Some clones in this sample may be carry-over from other donors' samples.

The genes are TRBV27 and TRBJ1-1, with TRBD1 as a possible D gene (6 bases). V lost 6 bases and J lost 1, with 24 bases in between. CDR1 MNHEY and CDR2 SMNVEV come from the germline V gene (reference sequence). The CDR3 loop spans 18 amino acids. CDR3 protein: CASSLTPRGLKGNTEAFF. For the CDR3, the DNA is TGTGCCAGCAGCCTCACCCCCAGGGGCCTCAAAGGGAACACTGAAGCTTTCTTT.

The chain uses TRBV5-1 and TRBJ2-5; 11 bases agree with TRBD1. J lost 5 bases, V lost 0 bases, and 9 bases had no gene match. Germline V gives CDR1 SGHRS, CDR2 YFSETQ. CDR3 size: 17 residues. The CDR3 DNA sequence: TGCGCCAGCAGCTTGGCGCCCGGACAGGGGGCCGGGGAGACCCAGTACTTC. Translating it yields CASSLAPGQGAGETQYF.